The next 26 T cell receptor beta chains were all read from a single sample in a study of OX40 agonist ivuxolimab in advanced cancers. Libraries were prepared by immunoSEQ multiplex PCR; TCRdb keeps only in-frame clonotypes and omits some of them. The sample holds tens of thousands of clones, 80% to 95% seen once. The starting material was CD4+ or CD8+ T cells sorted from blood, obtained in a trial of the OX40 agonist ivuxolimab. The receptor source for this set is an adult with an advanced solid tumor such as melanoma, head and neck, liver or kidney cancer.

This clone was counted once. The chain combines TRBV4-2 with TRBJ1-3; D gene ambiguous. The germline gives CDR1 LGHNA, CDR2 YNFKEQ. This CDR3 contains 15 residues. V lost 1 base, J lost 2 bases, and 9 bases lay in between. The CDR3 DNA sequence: TGTGCCAGCAGCCAAGTTATCGGGGCTGGAAACACCATATATTTT. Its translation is CASSQVIGAGNTIYF.

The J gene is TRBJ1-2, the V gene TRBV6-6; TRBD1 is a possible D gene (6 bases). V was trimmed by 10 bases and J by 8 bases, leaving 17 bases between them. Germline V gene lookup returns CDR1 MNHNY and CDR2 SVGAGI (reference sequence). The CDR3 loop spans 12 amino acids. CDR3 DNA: TGTGCCACACAGGGTCGGATGGGGGGCTACACCTTC. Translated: CATQGRMGGYTF.

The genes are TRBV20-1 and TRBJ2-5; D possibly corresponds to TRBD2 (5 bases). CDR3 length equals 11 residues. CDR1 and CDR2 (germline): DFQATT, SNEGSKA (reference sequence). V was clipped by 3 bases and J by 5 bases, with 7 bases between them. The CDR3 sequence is CSARGGETQYF. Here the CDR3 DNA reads TGCAGTGCTAGGGGCGGGGAGACCCAGTACTTC.

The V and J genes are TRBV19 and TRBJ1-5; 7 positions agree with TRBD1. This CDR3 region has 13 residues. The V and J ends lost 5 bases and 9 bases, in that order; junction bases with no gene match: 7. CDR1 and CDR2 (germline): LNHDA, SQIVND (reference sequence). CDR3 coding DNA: TGTGCCAGTAGTGGACAGGTCGACTCGCCCCAGCATTTT. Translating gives CASSGQVDSPQHF.

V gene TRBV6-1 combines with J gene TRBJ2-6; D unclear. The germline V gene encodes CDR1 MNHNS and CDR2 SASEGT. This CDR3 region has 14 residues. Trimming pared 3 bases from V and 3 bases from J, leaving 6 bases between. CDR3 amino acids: CASSEPGGANVLTF. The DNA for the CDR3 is TGTGCCAGCAGTGAGCCCGGTGGGGCCAACGTCCTGACTTTC.

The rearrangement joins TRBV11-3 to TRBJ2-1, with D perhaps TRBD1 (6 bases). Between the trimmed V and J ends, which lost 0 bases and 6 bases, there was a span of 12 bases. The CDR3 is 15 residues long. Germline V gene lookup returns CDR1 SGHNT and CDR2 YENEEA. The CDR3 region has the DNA TGTGCCAGCAGCTTAGACAGCAGGGGCCCCAATGAGCAGTTCTTC. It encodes CASSLDSRGPNEQFF.

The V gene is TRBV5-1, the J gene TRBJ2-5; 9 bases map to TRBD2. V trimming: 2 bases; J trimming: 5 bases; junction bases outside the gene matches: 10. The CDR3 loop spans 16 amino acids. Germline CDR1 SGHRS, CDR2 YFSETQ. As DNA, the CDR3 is TGCGCCAGCAGCTTCGGGGAGCGGGGGGTGCCGGAGACCCAGTACTTC. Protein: CASSFGERGVPETQYF.

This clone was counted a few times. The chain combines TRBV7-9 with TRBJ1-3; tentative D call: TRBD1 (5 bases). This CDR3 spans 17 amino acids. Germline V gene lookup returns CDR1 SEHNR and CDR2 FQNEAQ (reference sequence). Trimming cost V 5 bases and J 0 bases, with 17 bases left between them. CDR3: CASSRLQGTSSGNTIYF. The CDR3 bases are TGTGCCAGCAGCCGACTTCAGGGTACTAGCTCTGGAAACACCATATATTTT.

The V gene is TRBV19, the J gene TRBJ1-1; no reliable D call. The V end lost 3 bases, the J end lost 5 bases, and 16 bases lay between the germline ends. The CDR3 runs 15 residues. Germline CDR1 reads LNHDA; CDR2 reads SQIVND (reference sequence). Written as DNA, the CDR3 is TGTGCCAGTAGTATCAGGCAGGCCCTGGGGACTGAAGCTTTCTTT. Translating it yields CASSIRQALGTEAFF.

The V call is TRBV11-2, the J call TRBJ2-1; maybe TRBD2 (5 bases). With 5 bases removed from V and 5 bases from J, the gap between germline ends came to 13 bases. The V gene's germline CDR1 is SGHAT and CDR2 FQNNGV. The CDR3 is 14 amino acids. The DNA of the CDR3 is TGTGCCAGCAGCCCCTCAGATAGCGACAATGAGCAGTTCTTC. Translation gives CASSPSDSDNEQFF.

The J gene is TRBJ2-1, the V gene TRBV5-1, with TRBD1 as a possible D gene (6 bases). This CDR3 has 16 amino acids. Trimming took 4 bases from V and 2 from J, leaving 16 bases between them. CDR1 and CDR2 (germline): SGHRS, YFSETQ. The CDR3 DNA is TGCGCCAGCAGCCCCTTGGGGGCAACAGCCTACAATGAGCAGTTCTTC. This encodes CASSPLGATAYNEQFF.

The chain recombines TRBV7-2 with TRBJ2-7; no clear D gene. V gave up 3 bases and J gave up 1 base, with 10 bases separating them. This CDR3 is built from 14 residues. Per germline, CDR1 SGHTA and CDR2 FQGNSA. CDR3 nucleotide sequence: TGTGCCAGCAGCTTCACCGGTTCTTCCTACGAGCAGTACTTC. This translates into CASSFTGSSYEQYF.

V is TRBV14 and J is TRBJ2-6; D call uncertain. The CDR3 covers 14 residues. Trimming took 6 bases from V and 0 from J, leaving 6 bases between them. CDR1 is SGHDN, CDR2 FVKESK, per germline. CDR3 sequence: CASSRFSGANVLTF. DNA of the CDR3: TGTGCCAGCAGTCGGTTCTCTGGGGCCAACGTCCTGACTTTC.

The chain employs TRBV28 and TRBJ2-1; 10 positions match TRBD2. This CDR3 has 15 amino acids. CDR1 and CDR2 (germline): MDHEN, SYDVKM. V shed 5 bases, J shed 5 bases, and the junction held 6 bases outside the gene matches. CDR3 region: CASSTSGRDNNEQFF. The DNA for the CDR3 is TGTGCCAGCAGTACCAGCGGGAGGGATAACAATGAGCAGTTCTTC.

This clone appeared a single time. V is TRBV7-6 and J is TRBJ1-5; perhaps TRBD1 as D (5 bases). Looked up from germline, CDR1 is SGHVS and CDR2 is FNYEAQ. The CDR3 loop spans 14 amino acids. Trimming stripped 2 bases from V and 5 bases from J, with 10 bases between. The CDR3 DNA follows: TGTGCCAGCAGCTTAACGGTGGGGGATCAGCCCCAGCATTTT. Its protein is CASSLTVGDQPQHF.

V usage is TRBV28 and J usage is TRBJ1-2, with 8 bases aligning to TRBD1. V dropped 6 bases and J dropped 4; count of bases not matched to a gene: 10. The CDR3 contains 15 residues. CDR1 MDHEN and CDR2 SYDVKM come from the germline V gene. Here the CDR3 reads CASSAGGAGVYGYTF. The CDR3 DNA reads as TGTGCCAGCAGCGCAGGGGGCGCGGGTGTCTATGGCTACACCTTC.

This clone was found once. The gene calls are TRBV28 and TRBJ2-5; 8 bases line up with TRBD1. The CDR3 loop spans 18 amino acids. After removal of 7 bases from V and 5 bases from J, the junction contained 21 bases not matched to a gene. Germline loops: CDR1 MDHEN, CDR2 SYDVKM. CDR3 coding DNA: TGTGCCAGCAAACCCGCGGGACAGGTGCTTAACGGAGTGGAGACCCAGTACTTC. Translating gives CASKPAGQVLNGVETQYF. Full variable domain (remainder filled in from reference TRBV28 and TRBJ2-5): DVKVTQSSRYLVKRTGEKVFLECVQDMDHENMFWYRQDPGLGLRLIYFSYDVKMKEKGDIPEGYSVSREKKERFSLILESASTNQTSMYLCASKPAGQVLNGVETQYFGPGTRLLVL.

CDR3 loop: CASSPLKGLGPEAFF. The CDR3 DNA reads TGCGCCAGCAGCCCGTTGAAGGGACTCGGCCCTGAAGCTTTCTTT. The chain joins TRBV5-1 to TRBJ1-1; D may be TRBD1 (5 bases). Trimming took 4 bases from V and 6 from J, leaving 19 bases between them. Germline CDR1 is SGHRS and CDR2 is YFSETQ. The CDR3 loop spans 15 amino acids.

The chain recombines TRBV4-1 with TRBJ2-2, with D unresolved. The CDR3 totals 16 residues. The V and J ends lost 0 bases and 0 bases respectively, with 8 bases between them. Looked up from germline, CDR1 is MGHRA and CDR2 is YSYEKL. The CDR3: CASSQDRTANTGELFF. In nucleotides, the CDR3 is TGCGCCAGCAGCCAAGATAGGACGGCGAACACCGGGGAGCTGTTTTTT.

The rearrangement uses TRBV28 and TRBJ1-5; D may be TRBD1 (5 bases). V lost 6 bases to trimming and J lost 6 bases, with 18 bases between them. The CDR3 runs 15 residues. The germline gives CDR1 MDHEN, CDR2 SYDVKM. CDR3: CASSQTGGVFQPQHF. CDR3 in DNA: TGTGCCAGCAGCCAAACAGGAGGGGTATTTCAGCCCCAGCATTTT.

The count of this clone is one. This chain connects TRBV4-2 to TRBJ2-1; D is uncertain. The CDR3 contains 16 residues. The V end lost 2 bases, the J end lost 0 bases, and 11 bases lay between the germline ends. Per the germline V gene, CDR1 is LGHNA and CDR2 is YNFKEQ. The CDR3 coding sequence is TGTGCCAGCAGCCAAAAAGCGTTAAGCTCCTACAATGAGCAGTTCTTC. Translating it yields CASSQKALSSYNEQFF.

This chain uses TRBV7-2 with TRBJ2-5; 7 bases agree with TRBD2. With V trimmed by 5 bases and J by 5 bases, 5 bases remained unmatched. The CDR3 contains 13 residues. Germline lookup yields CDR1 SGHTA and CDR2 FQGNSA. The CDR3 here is CASSRTRAETQYF. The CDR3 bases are TGTGCCAGCAGCCGGACTAGAGCGGAGACCCAGTACTTC.

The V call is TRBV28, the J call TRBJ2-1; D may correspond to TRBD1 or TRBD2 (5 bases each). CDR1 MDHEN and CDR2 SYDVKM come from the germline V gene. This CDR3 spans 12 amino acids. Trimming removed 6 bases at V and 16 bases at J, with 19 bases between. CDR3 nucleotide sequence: TGTGCCAGCAGAAAGCCGGGACGAGGTGTTTTCTTC. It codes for CASRKPGRGVFF.

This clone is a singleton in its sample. The CDR3 bases are TGTGCCAGCAGCCCGGGACTAGGCATCCACGAGCAGTACTTC. The encoded protein is CASSPGLGIHEQYF. The genes are TRBV11-3 and TRBJ2-7; 8 nucleotides align to TRBD2. CDR3 length: 14 amino acids. Germline V CDR1 and CDR2: SGHNT, YENEEA. Trimming removed 5 bases from V and 5 bases from J; junction bases left unmatched: 8.

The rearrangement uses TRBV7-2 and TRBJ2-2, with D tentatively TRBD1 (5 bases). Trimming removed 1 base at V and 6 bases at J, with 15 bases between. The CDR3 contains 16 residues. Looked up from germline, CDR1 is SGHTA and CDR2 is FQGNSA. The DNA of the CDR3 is TGTGCCAGCAGCTTAGTGGGGCTACCGGTCCCCGGGGAGCTGTTTTTT. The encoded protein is CASSLVGLPVPGELFF.

The DNA of the CDR3 is TGTGCCAGCAGAGACAGGGGTAGGACTGAAGCTTTCTTT. It translates to CASRDRGRTEAFF. The chain combines TRBV2 with TRBJ1-1; 8 bases align to TRBD1. CDR1 SNHLY and CDR2 FYNNEI come from the germline V gene. V was clipped by 6 bases and J by 5 bases; unmatched bases: 5. The CDR3 consists of 13 residues.